The rows below give T cell receptor beta chains drawn from one sample of a study of post-analysis software for immune sequencing data. One entry per CDR3 protein, called by TCRdb with MiXCR from the PCR reads. The sample holds about 260,000 distinct CDR3 sequences, 30% to 45% seen once. Sequences were obtained from blood. Every receptor here comes from a girl aged 10 to 17 with multiple sclerosis. The CDR3 runs from the conserved cysteine through the conserved F or W. D genes are given only for firm matches. The size field is filled for only some rows; it gives once, few, many or a size class.

D gene	clone size	J gene	V gene	CDR3 DNA	CDR3 protein
TRBD1	NA	TRBJ1-1	TRBV5-1	TGCGCCAGCAGCCCGGACAGGGGAATCATGAACACTGAAGCTTTCTTT	CASSPDRGIMNTEAFF
NA	NA	TRBJ1-1	TRBV25-1	TGTGCCAGCAACGGAGGCGGGAACACTGAAGCTTTCTTT	CASNGGGNTEAFF
NA	NA	TRBJ1-6	TRBV14	TGTGCCAGCAGCCAGGAGACAGGAAATTCACCCCTCCACTTT	CASSQETGNSPLHF
NA	NA	TRBJ2-5	TRBV12-3/TRBV12-4	TGTGCCAGCAGTCCTCGAACTGCCCAAGAGACCCAGTACTTC	CASSPRTAQETQYF
TRBD2	NA	TRBJ2-7	TRBV20-1	TGCAGTGCTAGCACCGGGACTAGCGGGGCCTACGAGCAGTACTTC	CSASTGTSGAYEQYF
NA	many	TRBJ2-3	TRBV20-1	TGCAGTGCTAGCGCCGCTAGCGAAAGCACAGATACGCAGTATTTT	CSASAASESTDTQYF
TRBD2	many	TRBJ2-1	TRBV5-1	TGCGCCAGCCGACCGGGGGGGTACGACAATGAGCAGTTCTTC	CASRPGGYDNEQFF
TRBD2	NA	TRBJ2-2	TRBV10-1	TGCGCCAGCAGTGATTGGCGGGGGGCGAACACCGGGGAGCTGTTTTTT	CASSDWRGANTGELFF
TRBD2	NA	TRBJ2-7	TRBV14	TGTGCCAGCAGCCAAGAGGCTAGCGGGAGGCACGAAGATCACTCCTACGAGCAGTACTTC	CASSQEASGRHEDHSYEQYF
NA	NA	TRBJ2-7	TRBV5-1	TGCGCCAGCAGCCCTCTCGCGGGGAGCTCCTACAATGAGCAGTACTTC	CASSPLAGSSYNEQYF
TRBD1	NA	TRBJ1-1	TRBV25-1	TGTGCCGGCAGTGAGACGGACAGGGCTCGCACTGAAGCTTTCTTT	CAGSETDRARTEAFF
NA	many	TRBJ2-7	TRBV5-1	TGCGCCAGCAGCTTGGACACTGCAAGCACCTACGAGCAGTACTTC	CASSLDTASTYEQYF
NA	NA	TRBJ2-3	TRBV5-1	TGCGCCAGCAGCTTGGGTCCCCATCTTAAGTCCCCGCATACGCAGTATTTT	CASSLGPHLKSPHTQYF
NA	many	TRBJ1-1	TRBV20-1	TGCAGTGCCCCCCCTGTGGGCTTTGGGGGGCCGGACACTGAAGCTTTCTTT	CSAPPVGFGGPDTEAFF
NA	many	TRBJ1-2	TRBV12-3/TRBV12-4	TGTGCCAGCAGTTTACGCCAGGAGGTCTCTTACTATGGCTACACCTTC	CASSLRQEVSYYGYTF
NA	few	TRBJ2-6	TRBV6-5	TGTGCCAGCAGGACAGCTGCCGGGGCCAACGTCCTGACTTTC	CASRTAAGANVLTF
NA	NA	TRBJ2-3	TRBV4-2	TGTGCCAGCAGCCAGGACTCCTCCAATCGTATTACAGATACGCAGTATTTT	CASSQDSSNRITDTQYF
NA	NA	TRBJ2-5	TRBV10-2	TGCGCCAGCAGTGGACCCCTTCCCGAGGGAGAGACCCAGTACTTC	CASSGPLPEGETQYF
TRBD1	NA	TRBJ1-2	TRBV7-9	TGCGCCAGCAGCACGCGGGGCGACAGGGTCGGCGGCTACACCTTC	CASSTRGDRVGGYTF
NA	NA	TRBJ2-7	TRBV11-3	TGTGCCAGCAGCTTAGATCGTCAAGGGGGGCAGTACTTC	CASSLDRQGGQYF
NA	many	TRBJ1-2	TRBV5-1	TGCGCCAGCGGGTGGGAGACAGGAGGCTACACCTTC	CASGWETGGYTF
NA	many	TRBJ1-4	TRBV6-5	TGTGCCAGCAGTGCCACAGCGCATGAAAAACTGTTTTTT	CASSATAHEKLFF
TRBD1	NA	TRBJ1-6	TRBV20-1	TGCAGTGCTTCTCAGACAGGGGGCTCCTATAATTCACCCCTCCACTTT	CSASQTGGSYNSPLHF
NA	NA	TRBJ2-1	TRBV7-2	TGTGCCAGCAGCTTAAATGCCCGAACCTACAATGAGCAGTTCTTC	CASSLNARTYNEQFF
NA	NA	TRBJ1-3	TRBV28	TGTGCCAGCAGTCCCCCGGCCAGCTCTGGAAACACCATATATTTT	CASSPPASSGNTIYF
NA	few	TRBJ2-6	TRBV5-1	TGCGCCAGCAGCATTATTCGTCAGGGGCCCTCCTCTGGGGCCAACGTCCTGACTTTC	CASSIIRQGPSSGANVLTF
NA	few	TRBJ2-2	TRBV12-3/TRBV12-4	TGTGCCAGCAGCCGAGACACCGGGGAGCTGTTTTTT	CASSRDTGELFF
TRBD1	many	TRBJ2-5	TRBV29-1	TGCAGCGTTGCCAGGGGGCTAGGGGGAGAGACCCAGTACTTC	CSVARGLGGETQYF
NA	few	TRBJ2-2	TRBV13	TGTGCCAGCAGCTTAGGAGGAGAAGGGGAGCTGTTTTTT	CASSLGGEGELFF
TRBD1	NA	TRBJ2-7	TRBV20-1	TGCAGTGCTCCTGGACAGGGTCCCGAGCAGTACTTC	CSAPGQGPEQYF
TRBD2	few	TRBJ2-3	TRBV4-2	TGTGCCAGCAGCCAAGAGGGACTAGCGGGGGGGGACGACACAGATACGCAGTATTTT	CASSQEGLAGGDDTDTQYF
TRBD1	many	TRBJ2-1	TRBV5-1	TGCGCCAGCAGCAGCGACAGGGGGCGGCTGCGGGAGGTCGCCTACAATGAGCAGTTCTTC	CASSSDRGRLREVAYNEQFF
TRBD2	NA	TRBJ2-1	TRBV9	TGTGCCAGCAGCGCGAAAGGCGCTAGCGGGATCGGTGAGCAGTTCTTC	CASSAKGASGIGEQFF
NA	many	TRBJ1-1	TRBV6-1	TGTGCCAGCACTGGGAACACTGAAGCTTTCTTT	CASTGNTEAFF
NA	many	TRBJ2-5	TRBV12-3/TRBV12-4	TGTGCCAGCTCCCAGGGTTACCAAGAGACCCAGTACTTC	CASSQGYQETQYF